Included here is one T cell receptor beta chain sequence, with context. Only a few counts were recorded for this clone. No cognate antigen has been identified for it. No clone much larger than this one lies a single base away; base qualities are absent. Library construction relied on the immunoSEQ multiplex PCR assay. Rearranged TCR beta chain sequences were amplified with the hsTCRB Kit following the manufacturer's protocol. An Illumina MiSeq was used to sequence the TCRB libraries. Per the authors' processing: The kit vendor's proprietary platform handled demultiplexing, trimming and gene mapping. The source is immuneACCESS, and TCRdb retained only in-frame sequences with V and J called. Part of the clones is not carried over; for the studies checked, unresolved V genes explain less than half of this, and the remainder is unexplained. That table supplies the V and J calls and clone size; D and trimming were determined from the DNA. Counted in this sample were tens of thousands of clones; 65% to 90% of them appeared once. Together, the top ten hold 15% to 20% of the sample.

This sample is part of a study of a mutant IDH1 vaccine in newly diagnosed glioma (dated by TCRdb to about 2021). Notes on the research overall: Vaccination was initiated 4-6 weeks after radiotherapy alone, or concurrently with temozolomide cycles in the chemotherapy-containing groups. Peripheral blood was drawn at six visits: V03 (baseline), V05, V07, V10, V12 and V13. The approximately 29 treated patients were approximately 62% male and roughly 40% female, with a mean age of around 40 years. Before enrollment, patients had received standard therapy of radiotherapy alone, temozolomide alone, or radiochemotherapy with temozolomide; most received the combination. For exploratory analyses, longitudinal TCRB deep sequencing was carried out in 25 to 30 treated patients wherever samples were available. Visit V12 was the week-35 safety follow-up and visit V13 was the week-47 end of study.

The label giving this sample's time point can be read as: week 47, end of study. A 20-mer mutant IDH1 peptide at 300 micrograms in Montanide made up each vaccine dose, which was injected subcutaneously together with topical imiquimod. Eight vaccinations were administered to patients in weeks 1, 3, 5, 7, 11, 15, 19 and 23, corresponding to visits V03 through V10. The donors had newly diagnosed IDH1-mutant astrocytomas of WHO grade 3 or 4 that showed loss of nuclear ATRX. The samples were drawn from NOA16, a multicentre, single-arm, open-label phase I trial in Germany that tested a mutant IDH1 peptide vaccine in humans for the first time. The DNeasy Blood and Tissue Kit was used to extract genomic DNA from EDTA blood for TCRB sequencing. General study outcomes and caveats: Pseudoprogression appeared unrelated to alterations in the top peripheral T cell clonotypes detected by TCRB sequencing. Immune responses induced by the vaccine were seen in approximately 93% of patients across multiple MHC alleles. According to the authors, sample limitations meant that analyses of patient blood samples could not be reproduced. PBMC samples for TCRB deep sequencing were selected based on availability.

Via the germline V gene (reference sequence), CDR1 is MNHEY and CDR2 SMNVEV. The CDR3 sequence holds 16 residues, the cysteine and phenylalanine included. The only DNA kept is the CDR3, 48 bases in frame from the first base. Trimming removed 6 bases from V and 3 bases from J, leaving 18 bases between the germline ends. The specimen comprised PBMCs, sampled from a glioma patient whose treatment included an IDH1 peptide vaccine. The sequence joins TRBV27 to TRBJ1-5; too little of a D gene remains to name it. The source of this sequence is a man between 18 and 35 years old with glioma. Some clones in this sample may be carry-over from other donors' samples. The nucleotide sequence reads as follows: TGTGCCAGCAGCTCAAGACTTCAGCCTAACAATCAGCCCCAGCATTTT. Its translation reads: CASSSRLQPNNQPQHF.